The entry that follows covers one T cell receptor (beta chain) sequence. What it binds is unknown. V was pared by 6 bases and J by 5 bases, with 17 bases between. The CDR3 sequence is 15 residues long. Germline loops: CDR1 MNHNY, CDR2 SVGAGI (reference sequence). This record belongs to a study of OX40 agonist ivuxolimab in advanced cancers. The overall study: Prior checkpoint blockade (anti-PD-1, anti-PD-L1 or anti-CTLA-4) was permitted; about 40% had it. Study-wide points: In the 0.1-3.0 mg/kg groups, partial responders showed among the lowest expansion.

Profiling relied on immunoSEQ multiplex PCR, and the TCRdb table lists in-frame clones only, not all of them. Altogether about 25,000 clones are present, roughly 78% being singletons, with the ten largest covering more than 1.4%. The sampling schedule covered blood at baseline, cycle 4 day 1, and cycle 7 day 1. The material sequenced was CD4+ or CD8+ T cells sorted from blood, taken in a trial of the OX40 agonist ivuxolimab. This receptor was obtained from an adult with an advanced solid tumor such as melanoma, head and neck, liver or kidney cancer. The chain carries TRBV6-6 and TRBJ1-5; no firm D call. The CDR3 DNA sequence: TGTGCCAGCAGAGCCATCGGGCAGGCCCATCAGCCCCAGCATTTT. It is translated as CASRAIGQAHQPQHF.